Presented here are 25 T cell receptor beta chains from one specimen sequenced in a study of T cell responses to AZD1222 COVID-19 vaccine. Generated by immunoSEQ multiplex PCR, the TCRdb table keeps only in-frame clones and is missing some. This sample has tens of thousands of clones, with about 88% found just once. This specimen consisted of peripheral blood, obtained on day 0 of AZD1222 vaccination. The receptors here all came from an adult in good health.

The CDR3 region has the DNA TGTGCCAGCAGCCCTGACTCGGGGGCAGGGGTACGGAGCAATCAGCCCCAGCATTTT. Translating gives CASSPDSGAGVRSNQPQHF. V usage is TRBV7-2 and J usage is TRBJ1-5; a weak D match, TRBD1 (6 bases). Trimming removed 5 bases at V and 1 base at J, with 24 bases between. The germline gives CDR1 SGHTA, CDR2 FQGNSA. The CDR3 extends over 19 amino acids.

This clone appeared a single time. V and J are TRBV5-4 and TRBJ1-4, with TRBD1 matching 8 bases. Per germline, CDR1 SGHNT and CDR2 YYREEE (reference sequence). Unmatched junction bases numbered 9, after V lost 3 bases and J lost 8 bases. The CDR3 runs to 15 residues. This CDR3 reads CASSYPQGEGEKLFF. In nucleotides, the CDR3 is TGTGCCAGCAGCTACCCACAGGGGGAGGGAGAAAAACTGTTTTTT.

In DNA, the CDR3 is TGTGCCAGCAGCTTAGCCCGAGGGGGAGGGCGCTACAATGAGCAGTTCTTC. It encodes CASSLARGGGRYNEQFF. This chain connects TRBV11-1 to TRBJ2-1; possibly TRBD2 for D (7 bases). The CDR3 spans 17 residues. Trimming removed 0 bases at V and 3 bases at J, with 15 bases between. Germline values: CDR1 SGHAT, CDR2 FQDESV (reference sequence).

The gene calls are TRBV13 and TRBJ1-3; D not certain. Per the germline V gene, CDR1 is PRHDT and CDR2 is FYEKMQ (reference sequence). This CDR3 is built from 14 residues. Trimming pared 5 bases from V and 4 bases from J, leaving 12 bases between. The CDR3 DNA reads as TGTGCCAGCAGCCGAAGGACTAGAGGAAACACCATATATTTT. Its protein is CASSRRTRGNTIYF.

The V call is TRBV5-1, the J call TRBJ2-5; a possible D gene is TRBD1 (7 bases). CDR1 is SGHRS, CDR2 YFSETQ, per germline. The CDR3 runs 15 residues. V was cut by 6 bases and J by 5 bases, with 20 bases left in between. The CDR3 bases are TGCGCCAGCACTATACAGACAGGGAGGAGGGAGACCCAGTACTTC. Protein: CASTIQTGRRETQYF.

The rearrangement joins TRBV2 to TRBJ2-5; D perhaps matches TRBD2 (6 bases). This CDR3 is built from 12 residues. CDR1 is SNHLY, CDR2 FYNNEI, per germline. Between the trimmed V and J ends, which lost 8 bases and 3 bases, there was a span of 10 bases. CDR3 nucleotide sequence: TGTGCCAGCTCAAGGACTAAAGAGACCCAGTACTTC. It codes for CASSRTKETQYF.

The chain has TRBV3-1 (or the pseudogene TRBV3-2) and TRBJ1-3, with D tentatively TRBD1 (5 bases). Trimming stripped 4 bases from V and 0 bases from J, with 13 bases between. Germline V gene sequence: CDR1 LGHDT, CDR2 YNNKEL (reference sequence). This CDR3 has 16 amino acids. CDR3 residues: CASSLARVNSGNTIYF. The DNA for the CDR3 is TGTGCCAGCAGCCTTGCCAGGGTAAACTCTGGAAACACCATATATTTT.

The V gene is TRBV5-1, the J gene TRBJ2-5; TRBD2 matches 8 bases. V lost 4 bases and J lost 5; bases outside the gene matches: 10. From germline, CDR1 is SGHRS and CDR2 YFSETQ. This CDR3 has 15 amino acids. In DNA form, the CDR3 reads TGCGCCAGCAGCCCCGGGACTAGGGTGGGGGAGACCCAGTACTTC. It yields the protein CASSPGTRVGETQYF.

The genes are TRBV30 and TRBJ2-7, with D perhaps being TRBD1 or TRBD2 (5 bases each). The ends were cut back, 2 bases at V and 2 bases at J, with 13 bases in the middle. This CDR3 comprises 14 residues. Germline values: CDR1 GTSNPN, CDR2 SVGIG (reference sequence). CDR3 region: CAWSSRDRAYEQYF. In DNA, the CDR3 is TGTGCCTGGAGTTCAAGGGACCGAGCCTACGAGCAGTACTTC. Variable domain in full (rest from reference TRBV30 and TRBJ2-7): SQTIHQWPATLVQPVGSPLSLECTVEGTSNPNLYWYRQAAGRGLQLLFYSVGIGQISSEVPQNLSASRPQDRQFILSSKKLLLSDSGFYLCAWSSRDRAYEQYFGPGTRLTVT.

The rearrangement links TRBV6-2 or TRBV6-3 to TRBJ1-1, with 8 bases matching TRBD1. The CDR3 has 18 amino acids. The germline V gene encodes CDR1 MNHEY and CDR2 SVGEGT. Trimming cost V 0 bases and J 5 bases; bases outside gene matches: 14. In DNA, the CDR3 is TGTGCCAGCAGTTACTCGAGAGGTGTCGGACAGGGTGGGACTGAAGCTTTCTTT. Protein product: CASSYSRGVGQGGTEAFF.

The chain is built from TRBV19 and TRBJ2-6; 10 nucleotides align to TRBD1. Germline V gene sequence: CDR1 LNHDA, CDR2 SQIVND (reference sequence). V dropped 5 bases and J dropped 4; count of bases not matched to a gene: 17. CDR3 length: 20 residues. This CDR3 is CASSHNWVDRGQGGANVLTF. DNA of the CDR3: TGTGCCAGTAGTCATAACTGGGTAGACAGGGGGCAAGGAGGGGCCAACGTCCTGACTTTC. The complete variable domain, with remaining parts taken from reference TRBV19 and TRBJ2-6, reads DGGITQSPKYLFRKEGQNVTLSCEQNLNHDAMYWYRQDPGQGLRLIYYSQIVNDFQKGDIAEGYSVSREKKESFPLTVTSAQKNPTAFYLCASSHNWVDRGQGGANVLTFGAGSRLTVL.

The CDR3 bases are TGTGCCAGCAGCCCAGATGGCTATAGCAATCAGCCCCAGCATTTT. Amino acids: CASSPDGYSNQPQHF. The chain recombines TRBV6-2 or TRBV6-3 with TRBJ1-5; D not resolved. Trimming cost V 6 bases and J 0 bases, with 12 bases left between them. CDR1 is MNHEY and CDR2 is SVGEGT in the germline V gene. This CDR3 is 15 amino acids long.

For the CDR3, the DNA is TGCGCCAGCAGCTTGGGCGGGAGAGGTGGGGCCAACGTCCTGACTTTC. Residues: CASSLGGRGGANVLTF. V is TRBV5-1 and J is TRBJ2-6; 7 bases match TRBD2. V lost 0 bases to trimming and J lost 3 bases; unmatched junction nucleotides: 3. This CDR3 is 16 amino acids long. The germline V gene has CDR1 SGHRS and CDR2 YFSETQ. Using reference TRBV5-1 and TRBJ2-6 for the parts outside the CDR3, the full variable domain is KAGVTQTPRYLIKTRGQQVTLSCSPISGHRSVSWYQQTPGQGLQFLFEYFSETQRNKGNFPGRFSGRQFSNSRSEMNVSTLELGDSALYLCASSLGGRGGANVLTFGAGSRLTVL.

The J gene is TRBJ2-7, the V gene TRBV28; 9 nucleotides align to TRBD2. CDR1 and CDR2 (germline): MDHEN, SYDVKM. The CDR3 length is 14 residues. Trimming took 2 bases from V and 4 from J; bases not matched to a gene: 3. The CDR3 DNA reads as TGTGCCAGCAGTTTACCGCGGGAGGGGTACGAGCAGTACTTC. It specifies CASSLPREGYEQYF.

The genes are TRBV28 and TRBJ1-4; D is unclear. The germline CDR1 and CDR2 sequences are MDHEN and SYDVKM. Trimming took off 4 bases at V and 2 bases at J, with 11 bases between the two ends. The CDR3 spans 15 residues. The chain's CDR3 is CASSWMGMTNEKLFF. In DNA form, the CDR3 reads TGTGCCAGCAGTTGGATGGGTATGACTAATGAAAAACTGTTTTTT.

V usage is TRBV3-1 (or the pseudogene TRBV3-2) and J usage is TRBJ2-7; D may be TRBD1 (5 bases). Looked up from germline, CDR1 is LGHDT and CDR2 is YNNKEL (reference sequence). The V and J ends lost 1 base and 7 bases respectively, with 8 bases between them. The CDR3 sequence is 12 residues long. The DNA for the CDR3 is TGTGCCAGCAGCCAAGGCTCAGGGGAGCAGTACTTC. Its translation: CASSQGSGEQYF.

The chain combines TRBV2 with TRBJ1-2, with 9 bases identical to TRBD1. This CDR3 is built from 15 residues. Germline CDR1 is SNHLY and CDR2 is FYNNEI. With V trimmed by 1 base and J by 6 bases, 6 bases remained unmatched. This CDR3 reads CASSEEWTGANGYTF. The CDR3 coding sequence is TGTGCCAGCAGTGAAGAGTGGACAGGGGCTAATGGCTACACCTTC.

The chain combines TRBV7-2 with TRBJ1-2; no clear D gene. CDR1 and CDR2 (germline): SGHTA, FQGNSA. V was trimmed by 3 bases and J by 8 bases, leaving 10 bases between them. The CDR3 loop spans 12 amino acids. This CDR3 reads CASSLGVQGYTF. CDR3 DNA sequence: TGTGCCAGCAGCTTGGGAGTCCAAGGCTACACCTTC.

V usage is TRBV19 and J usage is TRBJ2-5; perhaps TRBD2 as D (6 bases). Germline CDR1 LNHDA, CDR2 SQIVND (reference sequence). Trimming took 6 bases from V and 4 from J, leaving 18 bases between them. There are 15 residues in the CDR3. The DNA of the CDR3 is TGTGCCAGTAGGCGGATAGGGAGGTTAGGAGAGACCCAGTACTTC. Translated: CASRRIGRLGETQYF. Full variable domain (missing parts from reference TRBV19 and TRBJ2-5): DGGITQSPKYLFRKEGQNVTLSCEQNLNHDAMYWYRQDPGQGLRLIYYSQIVNDFQKGDIAEGYSVSREKKESFPLTVTSAQKNPTAFYLCASRRIGRLGETQYFGPGTRLLVL.

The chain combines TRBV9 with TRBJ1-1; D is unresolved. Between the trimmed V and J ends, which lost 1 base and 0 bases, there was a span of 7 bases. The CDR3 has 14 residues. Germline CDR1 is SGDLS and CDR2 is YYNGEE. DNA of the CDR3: TGTGCCAGCAGCGTAAGCGAGTTGAACACTGAAGCTTTCTTT. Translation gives CASSVSELNTEAFF.

CDR3: CASSLKVIGELFF. The DNA of the CDR3 is TGTGCCAGCAGTTTAAAGGTAATCGGGGAGCTGTTTTTT. The chain couples TRBV12-3 or TRBV12-4 to TRBJ2-2; no clear D gene. The CDR3 extends over 13 amino acids. V shed 2 bases and J shed 7 bases, with 8 bases lying between them.

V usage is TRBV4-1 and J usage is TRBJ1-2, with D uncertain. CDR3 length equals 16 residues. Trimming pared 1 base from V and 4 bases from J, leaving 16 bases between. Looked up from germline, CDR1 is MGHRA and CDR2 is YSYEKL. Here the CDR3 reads CASSQATSTSTYGYTF. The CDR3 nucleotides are TGCGCCAGCAGCCAAGCCACCAGCACCTCCACCTATGGCTACACCTTC.

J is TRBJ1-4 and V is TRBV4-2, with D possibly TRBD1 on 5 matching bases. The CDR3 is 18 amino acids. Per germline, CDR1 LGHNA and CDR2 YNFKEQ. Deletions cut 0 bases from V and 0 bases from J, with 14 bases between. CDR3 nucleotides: TGTGCCAGCAGCCAAGATAAGGAAAGGGGATCAACTAATGAAAAACTGTTTTTT. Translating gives CASSQDKERGSTNEKLFF.

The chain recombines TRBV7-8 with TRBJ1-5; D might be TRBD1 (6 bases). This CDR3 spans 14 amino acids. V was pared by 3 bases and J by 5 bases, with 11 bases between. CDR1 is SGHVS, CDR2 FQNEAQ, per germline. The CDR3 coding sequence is TGTGCCAGCAGCTTGGGAGGGGGGGATCAGCCCCAGCATTTT. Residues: CASSLGGGDQPQHF. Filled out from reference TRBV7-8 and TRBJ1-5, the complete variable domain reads GAGVSQSPRYKVAKRGQDVALRCDPISGHVSLFWYQQALGQGPEFLTYFQNEAQLDKSGLPSDRFFAERPEGSVSTLKIQRTQQEDSAVYLCASSLGGGDQPQHFGDGTRLSIL.

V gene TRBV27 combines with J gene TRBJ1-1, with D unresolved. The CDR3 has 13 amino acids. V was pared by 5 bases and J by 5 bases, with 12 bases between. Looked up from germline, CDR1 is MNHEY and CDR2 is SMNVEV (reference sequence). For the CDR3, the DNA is TGTGCCAGCAGTCTGCCTGGTTGGACTGAAGCTTTCTTT. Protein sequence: CASSLPGWTEAFF.